This T cell receptor beta chain was identified during a study of blood T cell repertoires in COVID-19. Looking at the study overall: Specimens from acute and convalescent COVID-19 originated in the United States, Italy and Spain. T cells, B-cell-depleted T cells, or PBMCs provided the cDNA or gDNA that served as material.

Per germline, CDR1 SEHNR and CDR2 FQNEAQ (reference sequence). CDR3 size: 12 residues. V dropped 5 bases and J dropped 6 bases, with 11 bases sitting between them. Original data processing: Counts of nucleated cells, estimated from reference gene primer amplification, were obtained. TCRdb's copy holds only in-frame clones and misses some; the assay was immunoSEQ multiplex PCR. Clone size and V and J calls were adopted from that table, with D and trimming inferred from the DNA. The table shows 90,000 to 130,000 clones, with more than 65% occurring only once. Specimen: peripheral blood. The chain uses TRBV7-9 and TRBJ2-7; possibly TRBD1 for D (6 bases). This sequence was found in a woman over 75 with acute or convalescent COVID-19. CDR3 nucleotides: TGTGCCAGCAGCGAGCAGGGGCTCGAGCAGTACTTC. Its translation: CASSEQGLEQYF.